The entry that follows covers one T cell receptor beta chain sequence. Antigen specificity is unknown. The assay was immunoSEQ multiplex PCR, and TCRdb's table has in-frame clones only and misses some. The table shows around 100,000 clones, with 80% to 90% occurring only once. These data originate in a study of identifying expanded T cells in peripheral blood. Findings and caveats of the study: Technical replicates showed roughly 1.2 changed clones; approximately two weeks 15 to 20; four weeks 19.

Collection occurred without any documented infections or immune events in donors. This TCR was recovered from a person between 18 and 75 years old in good health. The sample consisted of blood.

CDR3 protein: CASSQREGLNTEAFF. The CDR3 DNA reads TGTGCCAGCAGCCAAAGGGAGGGATTAAACACTGAAGCTTTCTTT. The V and J genes are TRBV14 and TRBJ1-1; unclear D gene. Germline assignment: CDR1 SGHDN and CDR2 FVKESK. The CDR3 is made up of 15 amino acids. Trimming stripped 2 bases from V and 2 bases from J, with 12 bases between. The complete variable domain, with remaining parts taken from reference TRBV14 and TRBJ1-1, reads EAGVTQFPSHSVIEKGQTVTLRCDPISGHDNLYWYRRVMGKEIKFLLHFVKESKQDESGMPNNRFLAERTGGTYSTLKVQPAELEDSGVYFCASSQREGLNTEAFFGQGTRLTVV.